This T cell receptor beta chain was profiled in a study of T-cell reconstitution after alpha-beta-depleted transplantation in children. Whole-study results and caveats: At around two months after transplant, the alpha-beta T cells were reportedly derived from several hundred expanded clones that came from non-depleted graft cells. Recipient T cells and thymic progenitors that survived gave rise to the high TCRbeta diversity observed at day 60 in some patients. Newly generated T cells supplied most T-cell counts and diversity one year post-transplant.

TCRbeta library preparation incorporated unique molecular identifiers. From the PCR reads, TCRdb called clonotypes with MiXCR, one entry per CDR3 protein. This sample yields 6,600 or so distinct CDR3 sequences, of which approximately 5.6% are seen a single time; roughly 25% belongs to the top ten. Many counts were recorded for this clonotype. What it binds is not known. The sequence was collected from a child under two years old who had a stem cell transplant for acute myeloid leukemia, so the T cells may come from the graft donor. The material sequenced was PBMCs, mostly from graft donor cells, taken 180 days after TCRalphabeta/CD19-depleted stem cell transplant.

The CDR3, as DNA: TGTGCCAGCTCACCGGGGGCGTGGGGAGATATGAACACTGAAGCTTTCTTT. It codes for CASSPGAWGDMNTEAFF. The V call is TRBV18, the J call TRBJ1-1, with a possible D match to TRBD1 (6 bases). The V gene's germline CDR1 is KGHSH and CDR2 LQKENI. V gave up 3 bases and J gave up 0 bases, with 17 bases separating them. The CDR3 has 17 residues.